A single sample is the source of the 17 T cell receptor beta chains below, sequenced in a study of T cell responses to AZD1222 COVID-19 vaccine. Here immunoSEQ multiplex PCR was the method, and the copy in TCRdb shows in-frame clones only, minus some. The sample includes tens of thousands of clones, around 90% seen only once; the top ten take around 4.5%. The sequenced sample was peripheral blood, obtained 28 days after the second AZD1222 dose. All receptors derive from an adult who received the AZD1222 COVID-19 vaccine.

The J gene is TRBJ2-1, the V gene TRBV4-2; 7 bases agree with TRBD2. Germline V lookup: CDR1 LGHNA, CDR2 YNFKEQ. The ends lost 4 bases at V and 7 bases at J; junction bases unmatched: 13. The CDR3 consists of 16 residues. The chain's CDR3 is CASSPDVAGARNEQFF. The CDR3 DNA reads as TGTGCCAGCAGCCCGGACGTAGCGGGCGCGAGGAATGAGCAGTTCTTC.

The CDR3 nucleotides read TGTGCCAGCAGCCAAGTCGGTTCACCCCTCCACTTT. Amino acids: CASSQVGSPLHF. The chain combines TRBV14 with TRBJ1-6; D is uncertain. Trimming left V 1 base short and J 9 bases short, with 4 bases between. This CDR3 has 12 residues. Per germline, CDR1 SGHDN and CDR2 FVKESK.

V and J are TRBV29-1 and TRBJ2-7; D gene ambiguous. V was shortened by 6 bases and J by 7 bases, with 13 bases between the two germline ends. The CDR3 is 11 residues long. CDR1 is SQVTM, CDR2 ANQGSEA, per germline. Written as DNA, the CDR3 is TGCAGCGTGGCCGGGTTAGAAGAGCAGTACTTC. It codes for CSVAGLEEQYF.

V gene TRBV7-9 combines with J gene TRBJ1-6; a possible D gene is TRBD1 (5 bases). Looked up from germline, CDR1 is SEHNR and CDR2 is FQNEAQ (reference sequence). This CDR3 region has 19 residues. V lost 6 bases to trimming and J lost 1 base, with 22 bases between them. CDR3 nucleotide sequence: TGTGCCAGCAGTTCACTTCTCAAAGGGGAGAGGTCCTATAATTCACCCCTCCACTTT. Protein sequence: CASSSLLKGERSYNSPLHF. Variable domain in full (rest from reference TRBV7-9 and TRBJ1-6): DTGVSQNPRHKITKRGQNVTFRCDPISEHNRLYWYRQTLGQGPEFLTYFQNEAQLEKSRLLSDRFSAERPKGSFSTLEIQRTEQGDSAMYLCASSSLLKGERSYNSPLHFGNGTRLTVT.

The rearrangement joins TRBV9 to TRBJ2-7; D is unclear. Trimming stripped 4 bases from V and 1 base from J, with 12 bases between. Germline V CDR1 and CDR2: SGDLS, YYNGEE. The CDR3 is made up of 14 amino acids. The CDR3 DNA is TGTGCCAGCAGCTCCCGACTGGGGTCCTACGAGCAGTACTTC. This codes for CASSSRLGSYEQYF.

The DNA for the CDR3 is TGTGCCAGCAGCTTAGCTGGGCCGGGGGGAGGACAGTTCTACGAGCAGTACTTC. Translation gives CASSLAGPGGGQFYEQYF. The chain recombines TRBV7-6 with TRBJ2-7; a possible D gene is TRBD2 (7 bases). Trimming took 0 bases from V and 3 from J, leaving 21 bases between them. The CDR3 loop spans 18 amino acids. Germline V gene sequence: CDR1 SGHVS, CDR2 FNYEAQ.

J is TRBJ1-1 and V is TRBV5-1; weak D call: TRBD1 (6 bases). The V gene's germline CDR1 is SGHRS and CDR2 YFSETQ. CDR3 length: 16 residues. The ends were cut back, 1 base at V and 10 bases at J, with 23 bases in the middle. The CDR3 loop reads CASSLYAVGGQRGAFF. CDR3 in DNA: TGCGCCAGCAGCTTGTACGCGGTTGGGGGGCAACGAGGAGCTTTCTTT.

The rearrangement links TRBV7-9 to TRBJ2-1; D call uncertain. From germline, CDR1 is SEHNR and CDR2 FQNEAQ (reference sequence). The CDR3 totals 13 residues. Trimming shortened V by 5 bases and J by 5 bases, and 10 bases separated the two germline ends. CDR3 in DNA: TGTGCCAGCAGCCCTGACCACAACAATGAGCAGTTCTTC. Protein product: CASSPDHNNEQFF.

The table lists this clone with a count of one. This rearrangement joins TRBV9 to TRBJ1-2; D is possibly TRBD1 (6 bases). From germline, CDR1 is SGDLS and CDR2 YYNGEE. Trimming left V 2 bases short and J 6 bases short, with 14 bases between. CDR3 length: 14 amino acids. CDR3 in amino acids: CASSVGGSWDGYTF. CDR3 bases: TGTGCCAGCAGCGTCGGGGGCTCCTGGGATGGCTACACCTTC.

This chain's CDR3 is CASSFIGIDYEQYF. CDR3 DNA sequence: TGTGCCAGCAGTTTCATAGGGATAGACTACGAGCAGTACTTC. The chain combines TRBV28 with TRBJ2-7; D unresolved. Germline CDR1 reads MDHEN; CDR2 reads SYDVKM. CDR3 length: 14 amino acids. V lost 3 bases to trimming and J lost 3 bases, with 12 bases between them.

V is TRBV5-1 and J is TRBJ1-2; D is perhaps TRBD1 (6 bases). Between the trimmed V and J ends, which lost 4 bases and 8 bases, there was a span of 15 bases. CDR1 and CDR2 (germline): SGHRS, YFSETQ. This CDR3 has 13 amino acids. CDR3 bases: TGCGCCAGCAGCATCGGACAGCGAGTAGGCTACACCTTC. Its translation is CASSIGQRVGYTF.

The CDR3 spells CASSLSSRANTEAFF. The CDR3 bases are TGTGCCAGCAGTTTATCGAGCAGGGCGAACACTGAAGCTTTCTTT. The chain has TRBV27 and TRBJ1-1; weak D call: TRBD1 (5 bases). The CDR3 runs 15 residues. Trimming shortened V by 0 bases and J by 1 base, and 9 bases separated the two germline ends. Per the germline V gene, CDR1 is MNHEY and CDR2 is SMNVEV (reference sequence).

The V gene is TRBV7-9, the J gene TRBJ1-2; D is unclear. The germline V and J ends were trimmed by 1 base and 2 bases, with 8 bases remaining between them. In germline, CDR1 is SEHNR, CDR2 FQNEAQ (reference sequence). The CDR3 has 14 residues. CDR3 amino acids: CASSLVQRNYGYTF. Here the CDR3 DNA reads TGTGCCAGCAGCTTAGTGCAACGGAACTATGGCTACACCTTC.

The rearrangement links TRBV5-1 to TRBJ1-1, with 7 bases lining up with TRBD1. The CDR3 has 15 amino acids. Germline V gives CDR1 SGHRS, CDR2 YFSETQ. The V and J ends lost 3 bases and 2 bases, in that order; junction bases with no gene match: 7. CDR3 bases: TGCGCCAGCAGCTCCACACGGACAGGCAACACTGAAGCTTTCTTT. Amino acids: CASSSTRTGNTEAFF.

The rearrangement links TRBV19 to TRBJ1-2; a possible D gene is TRBD1 (6 bases). The V and J ends lost 3 bases and 4 bases respectively, with 15 bases between them. CDR3 length: 15 residues. Germline V lookup: CDR1 LNHDA, CDR2 SQIVND (reference sequence). CDR3 bases: TGTGCCAGTAGTATCCGGGCAGGGGAAGGCTATGGCTACACCTTC. Residues: CASSIRAGEGYGYTF. The whole variable domain, remainder taken from reference TRBV19 and TRBJ1-2, is DGGITQSPKYLFRKEGQNVTLSCEQNLNHDAMYWYRQDPGQGLRLIYYSQIVNDFQKGDIAEGYSVSREKKESFPLTVTSAQKNPTAFYLCASSIRAGEGYGYTFGSGTRLTVV.

The chain joins TRBV7-3 to TRBJ2-1; 9 bases map to TRBD2. The CDR3 spans 17 residues. The germline gives CDR1 SGHTA, CDR2 FQGTGA. V gave up 1 base and J gave up 5 bases; unmatched junction bases: 9. The CDR3, as DNA: TGTGCCAGCAGCTTAAGTCCTACGCTAGCGGGGAACAATGAGCAGTTCTTC. Its protein is CASSLSPTLAGNNEQFF. The full variable domain, in which reference TRBV7-3 and TRBJ2-1 provide the parts outside the CDR3, is GAGVSQTPSNKVTEKGKYVELRCDPISGHTALYWYRQSLGQGPEFLIYFQGTGAADDSGLPNDRFFAVRPEGSVSTLKIQRTERGDSAVYLCASSLSPTLAGNNEQFFGPGTRLTVL.

The J gene is TRBJ1-2, the V gene TRBV10-3; D remains unclear. Germline V gives CDR1 ENHRY, CDR2 SYGVKD. Trimming left V 0 bases short and J 7 bases short, with 6 bases between. There are 12 residues in the CDR3. Here the CDR3 reads CAISESVGGYTF. CDR3 DNA: TGTGCCATCAGTGAGTCGGTGGGTGGCTACACCTTC.